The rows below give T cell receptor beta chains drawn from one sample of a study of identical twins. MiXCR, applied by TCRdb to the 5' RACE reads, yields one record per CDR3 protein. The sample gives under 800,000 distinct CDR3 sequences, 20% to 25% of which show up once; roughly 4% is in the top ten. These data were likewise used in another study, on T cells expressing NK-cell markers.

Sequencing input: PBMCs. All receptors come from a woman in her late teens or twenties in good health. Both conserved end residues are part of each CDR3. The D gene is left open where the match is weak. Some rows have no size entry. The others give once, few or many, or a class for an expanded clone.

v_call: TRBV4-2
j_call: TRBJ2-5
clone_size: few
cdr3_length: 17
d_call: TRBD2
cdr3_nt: TGTGCCAGCAGCCAAGACCTCTACGCGGGGGGCGGGGAGACCCAGTACTTC
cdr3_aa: CASSQDLYAGGGETQYF

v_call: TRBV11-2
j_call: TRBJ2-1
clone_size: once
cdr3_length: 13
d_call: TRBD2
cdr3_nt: TGTGCCAGCAGGCCCGGGACTAGCAATGAGCAGTTCTTC
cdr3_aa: CASRPGTSNEQFF

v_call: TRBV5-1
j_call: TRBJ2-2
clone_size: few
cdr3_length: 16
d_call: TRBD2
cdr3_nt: TGCGCCAGCAAATTCCTAGCGGGAGATGACACCGGGGAGCTGTTTTTT
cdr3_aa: CASKFLAGDDTGELFF

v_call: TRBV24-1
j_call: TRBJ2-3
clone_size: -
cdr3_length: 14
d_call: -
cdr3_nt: TGTGCCACCAGTGACGCCAGCAGCACAGATACGCAGTATTTT
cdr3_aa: CATSDASSTDTQYF

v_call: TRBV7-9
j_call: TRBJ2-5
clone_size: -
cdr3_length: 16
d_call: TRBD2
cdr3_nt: TGTGCCAGCAGCTCCCTGGGGAGGGGCCTAAAAGAGACCCAGTACTTC
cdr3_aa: CASSSLGRGLKETQYF

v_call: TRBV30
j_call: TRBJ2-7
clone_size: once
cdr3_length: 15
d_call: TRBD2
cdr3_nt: TGTGCCTGGAGTGTACTCCTAGCGGTTGGGCACGAGCAGTACTTC
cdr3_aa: CAWSVLLAVGHEQYF

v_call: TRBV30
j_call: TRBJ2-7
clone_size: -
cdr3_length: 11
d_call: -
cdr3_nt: TGTGCCGTCGGACGGGACTACGAGCAGTACTTC
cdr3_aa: CAVGRDYEQYF

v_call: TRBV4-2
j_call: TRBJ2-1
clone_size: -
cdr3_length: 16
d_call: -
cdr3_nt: TGTGCCAGCAGCCAAGGTACAGGGAAGGGCTACAATGAGCAGTTCTTC
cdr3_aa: CASSQGTGKGYNEQFF

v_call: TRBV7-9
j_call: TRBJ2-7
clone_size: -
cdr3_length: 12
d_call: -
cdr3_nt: TGTGCCAGTCAGACAGAAGACTACGAGCAGTACTTC
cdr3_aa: CASQTEDYEQYF

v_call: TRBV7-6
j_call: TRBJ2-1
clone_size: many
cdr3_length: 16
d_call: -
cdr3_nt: TGTGCCAGCAGCTTAGTACACGGGAGCAACGGAGATGAGCAGTTCTTC
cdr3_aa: CASSLVHGSNGDEQFF